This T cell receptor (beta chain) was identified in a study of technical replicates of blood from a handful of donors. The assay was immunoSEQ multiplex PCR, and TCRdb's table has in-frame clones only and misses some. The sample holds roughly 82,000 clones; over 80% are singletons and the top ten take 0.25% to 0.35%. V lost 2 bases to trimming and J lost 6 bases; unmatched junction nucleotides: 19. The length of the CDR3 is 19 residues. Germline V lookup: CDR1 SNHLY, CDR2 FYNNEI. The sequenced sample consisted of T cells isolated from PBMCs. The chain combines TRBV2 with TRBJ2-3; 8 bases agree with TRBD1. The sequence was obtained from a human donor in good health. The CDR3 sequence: CASSEPGQARGIQQDTQYF. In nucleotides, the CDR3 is TGTGCCAGCAGTGAACCGGGACAGGCGAGAGGTATACAGCAGGATACGCAGTATTTT.